One sample yielded the 27 T cell receptor beta chains listed below, sequenced in a study of read filtering for tumor transcriptome and immune sequencing. From roughly 390 ng of RNA, a library with molecular barcoded alpha/delta and beta/gamma adaptors was made. Using its own MiXCR run on the reads, TCRdb lists one record per CDR3 protein. The sample lists some 120,000 distinct CDR3 sequences; approximately 12% were seen once. The source material was a population of CD138-negative cells sorted from bone marrow. The receptors here all came from a donor aged 40 or over with multiple myeloma.

This clonotype was seen a few times. The CDR3 coding sequence is TGTGCCATCAGCAACCAGGACAGGGGGCCAGAGACCCAGTACTTC. It codes for CAISNQDRGPETQYF. J is TRBJ2-5 and V is TRBV10-3; 11 nucleotides align to TRBD1. The germline CDR1 and CDR2 sequences are ENHRY and SYGVKD. J gave up 4 bases and V 6 bases, and 7 bases lay outside the gene matches. The CDR3 runs to 15 residues.

In this sample, this clonotype turned up many times. A read error may account for a junction end that differs from germline. The genes are TRBV5-1 and TRBJ2-7; maybe TRBD1 (5 bases). Germline CDR1 reads SGHRS; CDR2 reads YFSETQ. The CDR3 has 11 amino acids. The CDR3 region is CASSLLGEWCF. Here the CDR3 DNA reads TGCGCCAGCAGCTTGTTAGGGGAATGGTGCTTC.

This clonotype was seen at least ten times. The rearrangement joins TRBV10-2 to TRBJ2-3; 12 bases are a match to TRBD2. The CDR3 spans 14 residues. The germline gives CDR1 WSHSY, CDR2 SAAADI. V was pared by 6 bases and J by 6 bases, with 4 bases of the junction left unmatched. CDR3 sequence: CASRASGGADTQYF. The DNA of the CDR3 is TGCGCCAGCAGGGCTAGCGGGGGGGCCGATACGCAGTATTTT.

This clonotype showed up just a few times. The chain joins TRBV5-1 to TRBJ2-5, with TRBD2 matching over 8 bases. J was trimmed by 1 base and V by 1 base; bases with no gene match: 6. The germline CDR1 and CDR2 sequences are SGHRS and YFSETQ. The CDR3 extends over 16 amino acids. DNA for the CDR3: TGCGCCAGCAGCTTGTCCCCTAGCGGGTCCCAAGAGACCCAGTACTTC. Protein product: CASSLSPSGSQETQYF.

This clonotype was found many times. The CDR3 spells CAIGGLAGTQETQYF. For the CDR3, the DNA is TGTGCCATCGGAGGACTAGCGGGCACCCAAGAGACCCAGTACTTC. This sequence joins TRBV10-3 and TRBJ2-5; 11 nucleotides match TRBD2. The germline CDR1 and CDR2 sequences are ENHRY and SYGVKD. The J segment lost 1 base and the V segment lost 8 bases, leaving 6 bases of the junction unmatched. The CDR3 is 15 amino acids.

Many counts were recorded for this clonotype. This chain links TRBV27 with TRBJ1-1, with 7 bases matching TRBD1. The CDR3 extends over 15 amino acids. Per germline, CDR1 MNHEY and CDR2 SMNVEV (reference sequence). Trimming took 5 bases from V and 1 from J; bases not matched to a gene: 7. The CDR3, as DNA: TGTGCCAGCAGTCGGCTGACAGGGCGGAACACTGAAGCTTTCTTT. Translation: CASSRLTGRNTEAFF.

This clonotype was counted many times. The chain links TRBV3-1 to TRBJ1-1; D is ambiguous. V lost 2 bases to trimming and J lost 2 bases, with 6 bases between them. This CDR3 is built from 13 residues. CDR1 and CDR2 from the germline V gene are LGHDT and YNNKEL (reference sequence). This chain's CDR3 is CASSQHTNTEAFF. CDR3 coding DNA: TGTGCCAGCAGCCAACATACCAACACTGAAGCTTTCTTT.

Concerning this clonotype: A read error may account for a junction end that differs from germline. This chain joins TRBV28 and TRBJ2-6; D unclear. Per germline, CDR1 MDHEN and CDR2 SYDVKM. The CDR3 runs to 15 residues. CDR3 residues: CAGSYYGSGANVLTF. Here the CDR3 DNA reads TGTGCCGGCAGTTACTACGGCTCTGGGGCCAACGTCCTGACTTTC.

This clonotype occurred many times. The V gene is TRBV6-2 or TRBV6-3, the J gene TRBJ2-3, with D hard to call. The V gene lost 6 bases and the J gene lost 4 bases, with 17 bases spanning the gap. Germline CDR1 MNHEY, CDR2 SVGEGT. The CDR3 runs to 15 residues. CDR3 in DNA: TGTGCCAGCAGCGATACCCATCAAGGTGCAGATACGCAGTATTTT. Its protein product is CASSDTHQGADTQYF.

There are many counts of this clonotype. The V and J genes are TRBV3-1 and TRBJ2-2; TRBD1 matches 7 bases. Germline CDR1 LGHDT, CDR2 YNNKEL (reference sequence). CDR3 size: 17 residues. Trimming removed 8 bases from V and 1 base from J; junction bases left unmatched: 13. The CDR3 DNA reads TGTGCCAGCTCCAGAAGTTCCGGGACAGTGAACACCGGGGAGCTGTTTTTT. The encoded protein is CASSRSSGTVNTGELFF.

Details on this clonotype: A much larger clone differs from this one at a single base, so this may be a read error. This chain links TRBV11-2 with TRBJ2-5, with D unresolved. Trimming shortened V by 2 bases and J by 5 bases, and 12 bases separated the two germline ends. There are 14 residues in the CDR3. CDR1 SGHAT and CDR2 FQNNGV come from the germline V gene. The CDR3 DNA reads TGTGCCAGCAGCTTAACCGGGCTACATGAGACCCAGTACTTC. This gives the protein CASSLTGLHETQYF.

This clonotype was counted ten times or more. One end of the junction fails to match germline, which may point to a read error. The rearrangement links TRBV19 to TRBJ1-5, with D uncertain. CDR3 size: 12 residues. The germline gives CDR1 LNHDA, CDR2 SQIVND (reference sequence). CDR3 sequence: CASSISYQPQHF. CDR3 nucleotides: TGTGCCAGTAGTATTAGCTATCAGCCCCAGCATTTT. Filled out from reference TRBV19 and TRBJ1-5, the complete variable domain reads DGGITQSPKYLFRKEGQNVTLSCEQNLNHDAMYWYRQDPGQGLRLIYYSQIVNDFQKGDIAEGYSVSREKKESFPLTVTSAQKNPTAFYLCASSISYQPQHFGDGTRLSIL.

This clonotype was found many times. The rearrangement links TRBV6-1 to TRBJ1-5; TRBD1 might be the D (5 bases). This CDR3 spans 16 amino acids. The ends were cut back, 1 base at V and 0 bases at J, with 10 bases in the middle. In germline, CDR1 is MNHNS, CDR2 SASEGT. The CDR3 region has the DNA TGTGCCAGCAGTGAAGGGTGGGGCTATAGCAATCAGCCCCAGCATTTT. Protein: CASSEGWGYSNQPQHF.

Details on this clonotype: The conserved final phenylalanine or tryptophan is absent from the CDR3, which likely points to a read error. V is TRBV12-3 or TRBV12-4 and J is TRBJ2-5; D is uncertain. V lost 3 bases to trimming and J lost 5 bases, with 7 bases between them. The CDR3 extends over 12 amino acids. The CDR3, as DNA: TGTGCCAGCAGTTTCCTGGGGGAGACCCAGTACCTC. Translating it yields CASSFLGETQYL.

To note about this clonotype: A much larger clone is a single base away; this may be a read error. The chain employs TRBV29-1 and TRBJ2-1, with D unclear. Trimming took off 2 bases at V and 7 bases at J, with 15 bases between the two ends. Germline CDR1 is SQVTM and CDR2 is ANQGSEA. The CDR3 is 14 residues long. The CDR3 sequence: CSVEPSGVDNEQFF. The CDR3, as DNA: TGCAGCGTTGAACCTAGTGGGGTCGATAATGAGCAGTTCTTC.

This clonotype was observed at least ten times. This chain joins TRBV18 and TRBJ1-1, with D perhaps TRBD1 (5 bases). The CDR3 loop spans 13 amino acids. Germline V gives CDR1 KGHSH, CDR2 LQKENI. V gave up 5 bases and J gave up 1 base, with 8 bases separating them. The DNA for the CDR3 is TGTGCCAGCTCAGAGGGGCGGAACACTGAAGCTTTCTTT. The encoded protein is CASSEGRNTEAFF.

This clonotype was observed many times. The V call is TRBV6-1, the J call TRBJ1-1, with D unresolved. From germline, CDR1 is MNHNS and CDR2 SASEGT. This CDR3 contains 13 residues. Trimming pared 1 base from V and 4 bases from J, leaving 7 bases between. CDR3 residues: CASSEEAGTEAFF. The CDR3 DNA reads TGTGCCAGCAGTGAAGAAGCGGGCACTGAAGCTTTCTTT.

In this sample, this clonotype turned up many times. This sequence joins TRBV7-2 and TRBJ2-1; either TRBD1 or TRBD2 may fit D (6 bases each). The CDR3 covers 15 residues. V was cut by 1 base and J by 6 bases, with 13 bases left in between. The germline gives CDR1 SGHTA, CDR2 FQGNSA. The CDR3 loop is CASSLVWGAVNEQFF. CDR3 bases: TGTGCCAGCAGCTTAGTCTGGGGGGCCGTCAATGAGCAGTTCTTC. Drawing the rest from reference TRBV7-2 and TRBJ2-1, the complete variable domain is GAGVSQSPSNKVTEKGKDVELRCDPISGHTALYWYRQSLGQGLEFLIYFQGNSAPDKSGLPSDRFSAERTGGSVSTLTIQRTQQEDSAVYLCASSLVWGAVNEQFFGPGTRLTVL.

This chain uses TRBV29-1 with TRBJ2-3; D is ambiguous. The CDR3 covers 11 residues. V was clipped by 7 bases and J by 2 bases, with 7 bases between them. Germline CDR1 SQVTM, CDR2 ANQGSEA. The CDR3 here is CSAPHTDTQYF. Here the CDR3 DNA reads TGCAGCGCCCCGCACACAGATACGCAGTATTTT.

This clonotype came up many times. V usage is TRBV7-6 and J usage is TRBJ2-1; tentative D call: TRBD1 (6 bases). Germline assignment: CDR1 SGHVS and CDR2 FNYEAQ. V shed 4 bases and J shed 2 bases, with 12 bases lying between them. This CDR3 contains 15 residues. Here the CDR3 DNA reads TGTGCCAGCAGCTCCGAGGGGGACGCCTACAATGAGCAGTTCTTC. This gives the protein CASSSEGDAYNEQFF.

This clonotype came up many times. The gene calls are TRBV11-2 and TRBJ2-1; D is possibly TRBD2 (10 bases). The CDR3 is 19 amino acids. Germline V gene data show CDR1 as SGHAT and CDR2 as FQNNGV. The V end was cut by 5 bases, the J end by 1 base, with 24 bases between. The CDR3 DNA sequence: TGTGCCAGCAGCCTAACAGGGGGCGGACTAGCGGCTTCCTACAATGAGCAGTTCTTC. Its translation: CASSLTGGGLAASYNEQFF.

This clonotype was seen repeatedly, ten times or more. V usage is TRBV20-1 and J usage is TRBJ2-1; 13 nucleotides agree with TRBD2. The CDR3 covers 16 residues. The V gene end was trimmed by 1 base and the J gene end by 7 bases; junction bases not matched to a gene: 7. The germline gives CDR1 DFQATT, CDR2 SNEGSKA (reference sequence). DNA for the CDR3: TGCAGTGCTAGAGGCCAACTAGCGGGAGGGCCGAATGAGCAGTTCTTC. It codes for CSARGQLAGGPNEQFF.

A note on this clonotype: This may stem from a read error, because a much larger clone lies one nucleotide away. The chain recombines TRBV19 with TRBJ2-3; TRBD2 aligns across 9 bases. The germline V gene has CDR1 LNHDA and CDR2 SQIVND (reference sequence). CDR3 length equals 14 residues. The CDR3 DNA is TGTGCCAGTAGTTCGCGGGAGGGCACAGGTACGCAGTATTTT. Protein sequence: CASSSREGTGTQYF.

A note on this clonotype: This sequence may be a read error, since a much larger clone differs from it by one base. V and J are TRBV5-1 and TRBJ2-2; 12 positions match TRBD2. The ends lost 0 bases at V and 5 bases at J; junction bases unmatched: 2. The CDR3 is 16 amino acids. Looked up from germline, CDR1 is SGHRS and CDR2 is YFSETQ. The CDR3 is CASSLGLAGETGELFF. CDR3 in DNA: TGCGCCAGCAGCTTGGGACTAGCGGGAGAAACCGGGGAGCTGTTTTTT.

This clonotype was observed at least ten times. The V and J genes are TRBV19 and TRBJ2-1; D is unclear. The CDR3 loop spans 16 amino acids. Deletions cut 6 bases from V and 5 bases from J, with 20 bases between. Per germline, CDR1 LNHDA and CDR2 SQIVND (reference sequence). The CDR3 DNA is TGTGCCAGTAGGGAGAACAACCCCCCCGCAAACAATGAGCAGTTCTTC. This gives the protein CASRENNPPANNEQFF. The full variable domain, its missing parts supplied by reference TRBV19 and TRBJ2-1, is DGGITQSPKYLFRKEGQNVTLSCEQNLNHDAMYWYRQDPGQGLRLIYYSQIVNDFQKGDIAEGYSVSREKKESFPLTVTSAQKNPTAFYLCASRENNPPANNEQFFGPGTRLTVL.

This clonotype has ten or more counts. V is TRBV12-3 or TRBV12-4 and J is TRBJ2-3; 8 positions match TRBD2. The trim removed 4 bases at V and 2 bases at J, leaving 2 bases unmatched. The CDR3 contains 14 residues. CDR3 amino acids: CASSSTSVTDTQYF. The CDR3 DNA reads as TGTGCCAGCAGTTCGACTAGCGTCACAGATACGCAGTATTTT.

On this clonotype: A much larger clone lies a single base off, so this may be a read error. V is TRBV7-2 and J is TRBJ1-5; D ambiguous. With 3 bases removed from V and 2 bases from J, the gap between germline ends came to 11 bases. Germline lookup yields CDR1 SGHTA and CDR2 FQGNSA. CDR3 length: 15 amino acids. CDR3 nucleotide sequence: TGTGCCAGCAGCTTTACTTCTTCCGGCAATCAGCCCCAGCATTTT. Its translation: CASSFTSSGNQPQHF.